The source of this TCR beta chain is a study of T cells in localized non-small cell lung cancer. Study results and limitations: The study found T cell clonality highest in uninvolved adjacent lung, above tumor. Researchers found a median around 59 of the top 100 tumor clones in adjacent lung. A denser population of T cells in blood accompanied longer overall survival. Without multi-region sequencing, intratumor heterogeneity could not be excluded.

Clones were sequenced by immunoSEQ multiplex PCR, and TCRdb holds only the in-frame ones, with some missing. Of some 30,000 clones detected, roughly nine tenths appear once; the ten largest clones hold around 6%. CDR3 length: 15 amino acids. Germline V gene lookup returns CDR1 SQVTM and CDR2 ANQGSEA. V lost 2 bases, J lost 6 bases, and 5 bases stayed unmatched. Concerning this clone itself: As yet, its antigen is unknown.

The sample consisted of PBMCs, taken before any cancer treatment. The rearrangement uses TRBV29-1 and TRBJ2-3; TRBD2 matches at 13 bases. This sequence was found in a man aged 40-75 years with stage II lung adenocarcinoma. CDR3 sequence: CSVESTSGRGDTQYF. CDR3 nucleotides: TGCAGCGTTGAAAGCACTAGCGGGAGGGGGGATACGCAGTATTTT.